This T cell receptor (beta chain) is drawn from a study of T cells in Graves' hyperthyroidism and ophthalmopathy. About this clonotype itself: Its antigen is as yet unknown.

Study-wide results and limits: Ophthalmopathy, which appeared later, was predicted by the model a median about 5.9 months before onset.

Amplified TCR beta CDR3 regions came from RNA transcripts. An initial round of RT-PCR targeting the TCR CDR3 relied on the HTBI primer set. One entry per CDR3 protein results from TCRdb running MiXCR on the multiplex PCR reads. Of 500,000 to 650,000 distinct CDR3 sequences listed, 11% to 15% were seen once; the top ten hold about 14%. The CDR3 loop spans 13 amino acids. The germline V gene has CDR1 GTSNPN and CDR2 SVGIG (reference sequence). Deletions cut 2 bases from V and 1 base from J, with 6 bases between. The chain has TRBV30 and TRBJ1-5, with D uncertain. The sequenced material came from blood. The receptor was derived from a middle-aged woman with Graves' hyperthyroidism. The CDR3 DNA reads TGTGCCTGGAGTAGCCCAAGCAATCAGCCCCAGCATTTT. Translating it yields CAWSSPSNQPQHF.